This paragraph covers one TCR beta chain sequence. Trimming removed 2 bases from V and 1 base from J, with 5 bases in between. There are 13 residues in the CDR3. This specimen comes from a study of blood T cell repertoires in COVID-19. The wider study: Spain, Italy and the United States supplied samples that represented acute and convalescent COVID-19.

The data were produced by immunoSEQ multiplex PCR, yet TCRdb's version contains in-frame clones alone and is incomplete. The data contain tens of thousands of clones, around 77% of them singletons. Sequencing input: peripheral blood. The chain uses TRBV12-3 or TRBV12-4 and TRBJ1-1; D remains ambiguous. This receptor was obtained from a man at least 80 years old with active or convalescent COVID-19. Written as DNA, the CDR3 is TGTGCCAGCAGTTTACCACAGAACACTGAAGCTTTCTTT. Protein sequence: CASSLPQNTEAFF.